This T cell receptor beta chain came from a study of shared clonotypes between healthy human individuals. Both subsets, CD45RA+ naive and CD45RA-negative memory, were split from the CD4+ cells. Germline assignment: CDR1 ENHRY and CDR2 SYGVKD. V lost 0 bases to trimming and J lost 2 bases, with 7 bases between them. The CDR3 has 14 amino acids. TCRdb's table, derived via immunoSEQ multiplex PCR, lists solely in-frame clones and lacks some. The table shows about 1 million clones, with 75% to 85% occurring only once. Material: memory CD4+ T cells from PBMCs. Regarding subset: CD45RA-negative fraction. The clonotype comes from a man aged 18 to 29 in good health. Some clones in this sample may be carry-over from other donors' samples. This chain joins TRBV10-3 and TRBJ2-5; D not certain. The CDR3 sequence: CAISESTLQETQYF. CDR3 nucleotides: TGTGCCATCAGTGAGTCGACTTTGCAAGAGACCCAGTACTTC.